Listed below are T cell receptor beta chains from one sample, sequenced in a study of vaccination effects on CD4 cells after COVID-19. No antigen is known for these receptors. Libraries were prepared by immunoSEQ multiplex PCR; TCRdb keeps only in-frame clonotypes and omits some of them. Of more than 60,000 clones in the sample, 74% were seen once. The material was CD4+ T cells from PBMCs cultured without peptide, obtained after COVID-19 vaccination. The receptor set was obtained from a human donor who received a COVID-19 vaccine. CDR3s leave out the opening cysteine and the closing phenylalanine or tryptophan. D genes are given only for firm matches. Rows may omit the clone size; those that give it use once, few, many or a size class.

abundance: few
v_gene: TRBV5-1
d_gene: NA
CDR3aa: ASSWDYNEQF

abundance: NA
v_gene: TRBV23-1
d_gene: NA
CDR3aa: ASSQSTGLAKNIQY

abundance: NA
v_gene: TRBV29-1
d_gene: TRBD1
CDR3aa: SVDWGQMSGYT

abundance: NA
v_gene: TRBV28
d_gene: NA
CDR3aa: ASSFPGGNQPQH

abundance: once
v_gene: TRBV18
d_gene: TRBD1
CDR3aa: ASSPSIQGEAF

abundance: NA
v_gene: TRBV5-1
d_gene: TRBD2
CDR3aa: ASSLGVSLAGTETQY

abundance: NA
v_gene: TRBV19
d_gene: NA
CDR3aa: ASMAGRITGELF

abundance: NA
v_gene: TRBV7-3
d_gene: TRBD1
CDR3aa: ASSLGQGAVKTQY

abundance: few
v_gene: TRBV19
d_gene: TRBD2
CDR3aa: ASSIGGGNEQF

abundance: few
v_gene: TRBV21-1
d_gene: NA
CDR3aa: ASSKSQIPGQGSNQPQH

abundance: NA
v_gene: TRBV9
d_gene: NA
CDR3aa: ASSPQSRGLQETQY

abundance: NA
v_gene: TRBV2
d_gene: TRBD1
CDR3aa: ASTDRGLGEKLF

abundance: once
v_gene: TRBV6-5
d_gene: TRBD1
CDR3aa: ASSSADRVNTEAF